This T cell receptor (beta chain) was documented in a study of regulatory T cells in long-lasting Graves disease. General study results and limits: Persistent Graves' cases showed lower TCR diversity than newly diagnosed cases. Sample size was small, which may have lowered accuracy.

A few counts support this clonotype. The antigen remains undetermined. This CDR3 contains 14 residues. Trimming cost V 4 bases and J 1 base, with 5 bases left between them. The germline CDR1 and CDR2 sequences are MGHRA and YSYEKL. Both iRepertoire HTBI primers and Arm-PCR of CDR3 regions were used to build the TCR beta libraries. One entry per CDR3 protein, called by TCRdb with MiXCR from the multiplex PCR reads. The table lists around 250,000 distinct CDR3 sequences, 20% of them singletons. Time point noted: newly diagnosed GD, antithyroid drugs for less than 3 months. Isolated PBMC RNA provided the starting material for the TCR library.

The TCR comes from a female donor with Graves disease. The genes are TRBV4-1 and TRBJ2-6; no clear D gene. The sequencing here drew on peripheral blood mononuclear cells (PBMCs), taken at new diagnosis, from a patient treated with antithyroid drugs. The CDR3 DNA follows: TGCGCCAGCAGCCGAGGATCTGGGGCCAACGTCCTGACTTTC. Residues: CASSRGSGANVLTF.